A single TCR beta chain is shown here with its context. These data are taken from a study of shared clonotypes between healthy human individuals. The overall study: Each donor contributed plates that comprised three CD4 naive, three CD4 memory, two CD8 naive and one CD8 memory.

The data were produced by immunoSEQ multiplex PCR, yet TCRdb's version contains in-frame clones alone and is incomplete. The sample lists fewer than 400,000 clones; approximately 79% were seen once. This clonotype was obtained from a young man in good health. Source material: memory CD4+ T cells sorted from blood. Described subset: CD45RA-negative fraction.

CDR3 nucleotides: TGTGCCAGCAGCCCCGAACCTACAGAGAACACTGAAGCTTTCTTT. Amino acid sequence: CASSPEPTENTEAFF. The chain joins TRBV2 to TRBJ1-1, with unresolved D. V lost 6 bases and J lost 1, with 15 bases in between. From germline, CDR1 is SNHLY and CDR2 FYNNEI. The CDR3 length is 15 residues. The full variable domain, completed using reference TRBV2 and TRBJ1-1, is EPEVTQTPSHQVTQMGQEVILRCVPISNHLYFYWYRQILGQKVEFLVSFYNNEISEKSEIFDDQFSVERPDGSNFTLKIRSTKLEDSAMYFCASSPEPTENTEAFFGQGTRLTVV.